The 11 T cell receptor beta chains listed next were all sequenced from one sample in a study of shared clonotypes between healthy human individuals (dated by TCRdb to 2018 to 2021). The method was the immunoSEQ multiplex PCR assay. TCRdb carries this immuneACCESS record with in-frame sequences only. Its versions omit some clonotypes, under half of them owing to an unresolved V gene in the studies checked, with the rest unexplained. In all, the sample holds about 490,000 clones, and around 80% of those were seen once. Roughly 13% of the sample goes to the ten largest clones. The specimen sequenced was PBMCs. The receptors here all came from a middle-aged woman in good health. Some clones in this sample may be carry-over from other donors' samples.

This chain connects TRBV6-1 to TRBJ1-1; no definite D call. V shed 4 bases and J shed 7 bases, with 10 bases lying between them. The CDR3 consists of 12 residues. Germline CDR1 reads MNHNS; CDR2 reads SASEGT. Written as DNA, the CDR3 is TGTGCCAGCAGTGTATATTCAAGTGAAGCTTTCTTT. Residues: CASSVYSSEAFF.

This rearrangement joins TRBV28 to TRBJ1-4, with D perhaps TRBD1 (6 bases). The CDR3 runs to 15 residues. Trimming left V 5 bases short and J 2 bases short, with 12 bases between. Germline V CDR1 and CDR2: MDHEN, SYDVKM. The chain's CDR3 is CASSRRTVTNEKLFF. The CDR3, as DNA: TGTGCCAGCAGTCGACGGACAGTTACTAATGAAAAACTGTTTTTT.

The gene calls are TRBV7-9 and TRBJ2-3, with D possibly matching TRBD2 (7 bases). V shed 3 bases and J shed 1 base, with 17 bases lying between them. Germline CDR1 reads SEHNR; CDR2 reads FQNEAQ (reference sequence). The CDR3 spans 17 residues. In DNA form, the CDR3 reads TGTGCCAGCAGCTTCAGTCGTCGGGGGGCCCGCACAGATACGCAGTATTTT. The encoded protein is CASSFSRRGARTDTQYF.

The J gene is TRBJ2-7, the V gene TRBV28; tentatively, D is TRBD1 or TRBD2 (5 bases each). The CDR3 has 15 residues. V dropped 2 bases and J dropped 6 bases, with 17 bases sitting between them. Germline loops: CDR1 MDHEN, CDR2 SYDVKM. The CDR3 is CASSLIGTGFGEQYF. Here the CDR3 DNA reads TGTGCCAGCAGTTTAATTGGGACCGGGTTCGGCGAGCAGTACTTC.

This rearrangement joins TRBV5-8 to TRBJ2-1, with 15 bases that match TRBD2. V was pared by 4 bases and J by 10 bases, with 3 bases of the junction left unmatched. Germline lookup yields CDR1 SGHTS and CDR2 YDEGEE. The CDR3 has 14 amino acids. The CDR3 sequence is CASSPGLAGGEQFF. In DNA form, the CDR3 reads TGTGCCAGCAGCCCGGGACTAGCGGGAGGAGAGCAGTTCTTC.

Notes on this clone: A far larger clone lies a single base away; this is likely a read error. Other DNA sequences of this sample code for an identical CDR3. V gene TRBV9 combines with J gene TRBJ2-5; D may match TRBD1 or TRBD2 (6 bases each). Germline CDR1 SGDLS, CDR2 YYNGEE. The CDR3 has 16 amino acids. CDR3 protein: CASSVRSGGGDPTQYF. In DNA, the CDR3 is TGCGCCAGCAGCGTAAGATCCGGGGGCGGTGACCCGACCCAGTACTTC.

This clone has just a few counts. The chain has TRBV28 and TRBJ1-5, with a weak D call TRBD1 (6 bases). Germline CDR1 and CDR2: MDHEN and SYDVKM. The CDR3 has 12 residues. V lost 8 bases to trimming and J lost 3 bases, with 8 bases between them. CDR3 in DNA: TGTGCCAGCGAGGGGGTCAATCAGCCCCAGCATTTT. Protein sequence: CASEGVNQPQHF.

The V call is TRBV27, the J call TRBJ2-6, with D maybe TRBD1 (6 bases). The CDR3 has 16 residues. V shed 6 bases and J shed 0 bases, with 12 bases lying between them. Germline V lookup: CDR1 MNHEY, CDR2 SMNVEV (reference sequence). CDR3: CASRPGHSSGANVLTF. In DNA, the CDR3 is TGTGCCAGCAGGCCGGGACATAGCTCTGGGGCCAACGTCCTGACTTTC.

The count of this clone is one. The chain recombines TRBV10-3 with TRBJ2-7; a weak D match, TRBD2 (5 bases). V was clipped by 11 bases and J by 2 bases, with 13 bases between them. This CDR3 has 12 amino acids. Germline CDR1 reads ENHRY; CDR2 reads SYGVKD. CDR3 bases: TGTGCCTCTAGAGCCGGGACCTACGAGCAGTACTTC. Translating gives CASRAGTYEQYF.

The chain employs TRBV29-1 and TRBJ1-3, with D perhaps assigned TRBD1 or TRBD2 (6 bases each). The end of the DNA fits TRBJ2-2 better, so the J call may be wrong. Germline assignment: CDR1 SQVTM and CDR2 ANQGSEA. This CDR3 contains 12 residues. The chain's CDR3 is CSVEPGAGELFF. CDR3 nucleotides: TGCAGCGTTGAACCGGGGGCTGGGGAGCTGTTTTTT.

This rearrangement joins TRBV15 to TRBJ2-7, with unresolved D. The CDR3 is made up of 13 amino acids. Germline CDR1 is LNHNV and CDR2 is YYDKDF (reference sequence). Trimming pared 0 bases from V and 3 bases from J, leaving 6 bases between. In nucleotides, the CDR3 is TGTGCCACCAGCAGAGACCCCGGCTACGAGCAGTACTTC. This translates into CATSRDPGYEQYF.